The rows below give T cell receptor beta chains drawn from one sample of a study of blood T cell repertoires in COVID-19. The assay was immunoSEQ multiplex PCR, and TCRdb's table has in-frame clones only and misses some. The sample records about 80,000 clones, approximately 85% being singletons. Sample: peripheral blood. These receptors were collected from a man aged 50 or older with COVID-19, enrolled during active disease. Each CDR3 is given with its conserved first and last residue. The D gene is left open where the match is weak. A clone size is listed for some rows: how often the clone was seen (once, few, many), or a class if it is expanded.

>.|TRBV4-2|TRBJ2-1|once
TGTGCCAGCAGCCAAGCCACGACTAGGGGCAATGAGCAGTTCTTC
CASSQATTRGNEQFF
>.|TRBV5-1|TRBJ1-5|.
TGCGCCAGCAGCCCGGGACACCTGAATAGCAATCAGCCCCAGCATTTT
CASSPGHLNSNQPQHF
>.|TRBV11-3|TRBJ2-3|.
TGTGCCAGCAGCTTATTTTCTACAGATACGCAGTATTTT
CASSLFSTDTQYF
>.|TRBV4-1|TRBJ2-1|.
TGCGCCAGCAGCCGATTAAGGGACACCGGCTCCTACAATGAGCAGTTCTTC
CASSRLRDTGSYNEQFF
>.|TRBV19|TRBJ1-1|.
TGTGCCAGAGATGGGGCGAACACTGAAGCTTTCTTT
CARDGANTEAFF
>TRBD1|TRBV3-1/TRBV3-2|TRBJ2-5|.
TGTGCCAGCAGCCAATACGTCCCGGGACAGGGGCGGGAGACCCAGTACTTC
CASSQYVPGQGRETQYF
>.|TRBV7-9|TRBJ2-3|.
TGTGCCAGCAGCTCACCGGACAGAAGCTCAGATACGCAGTATTTT
CASSSPDRSSDTQYF
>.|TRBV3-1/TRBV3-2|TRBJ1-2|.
TGTGCCAGCAGTCCTTCGTCGGACTATGGCTACACCTTC
CASSPSSDYGYTF
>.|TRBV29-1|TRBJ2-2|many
TGCAGCGTTGAGTCTCCCGGGGAGCTGTTTTTT
CSVESPGELFF
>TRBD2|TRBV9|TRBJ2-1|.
TGTGCCAGCAGCGTAGGGGAAACTAGCGGGAGGACCAATGAGCAGTTCTTC
CASSVGETSGRTNEQFF
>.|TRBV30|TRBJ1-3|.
TGTGCCTGGACAACAGGGTTTCATGGAAACACCATATATTTT
CAWTTGFHGNTIYF
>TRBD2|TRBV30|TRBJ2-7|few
TGTGCCTGGGGACTAGAAAGGCGCTACGAGCAGTACTTC
CAWGLERRYEQYF
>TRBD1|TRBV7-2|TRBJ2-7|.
TGTGCCAGCAAACAAGGGGGCGGTCCGGACCCCTACGAGCAGTACTTC
CASKQGGGPDPYEQYF
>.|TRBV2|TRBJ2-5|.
TGTGCCACCTCCTTGGAGACCCAGTACTTC
CATSLETQYF
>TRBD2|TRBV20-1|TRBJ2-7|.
TGCAGTGCTAGTCCTAGCGGGAGGGCCTACGAGCAGTACTTC
CSASPSGRAYEQYF
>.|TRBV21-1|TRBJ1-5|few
TGTGCCAGCAGCAAAGGGAGAACCTTCTATCAGCCCCAGCATTTT
CASSKGRTFYQPQHF
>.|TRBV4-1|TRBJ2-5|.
TGCGCCAGCAGCCAAGGGCCGGGGAAGGCGGAGACCCAGTACTTC
CASSQGPGKAETQYF
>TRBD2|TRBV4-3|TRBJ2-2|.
TGCGCCAGCAGCCCCTCACTAGCGGGAGAAGGGACCGGGGAGCTGTTTTTT
CASSPSLAGEGTGELFF
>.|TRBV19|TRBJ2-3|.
TGTGCCAGTAGTATCGGTGACAGCAGCACAGATACGCAGTATTTT
CASSIGDSSTDTQYF
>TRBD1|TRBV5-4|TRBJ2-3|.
TGTGCCAGCAGCTTAGGGACAGGGGGTACAGATACGCAGTATTTT
CASSLGTGGTDTQYF
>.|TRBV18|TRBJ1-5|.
TGTGCCAGCTCGCTCTCAGGGAACAATCAGCCCCAGCATTTT
CASSLSGNNQPQHF
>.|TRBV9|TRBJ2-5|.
TGTGCCAGCAGGACCCCCTGGGCTACTCAAGAGACCCAGTACTTC
CASRTPWATQETQYF
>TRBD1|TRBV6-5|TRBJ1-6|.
TGTGCCAGCAGGCCAGGGGGTAGGAATTCACCCCTCCACTTT
CASRPGGRNSPLHF
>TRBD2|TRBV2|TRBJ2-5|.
TGTGCCAGCAGTGGGGGACTAGACCAAGAGACCCAGTACTTC
CASSGGLDQETQYF
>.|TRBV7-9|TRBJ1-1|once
TGTGCCAGCAGCCCCGCGGTCGATACTGAAGCTTTCTTT
CASSPAVDTEAFF
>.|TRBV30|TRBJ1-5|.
TGTGCCTGGCAGGGTAATCGCAATCAGCCCCAGCATTTT
CAWQGNRNQPQHF
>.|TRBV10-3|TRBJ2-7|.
TGTGCCATCAGTGAGGGGTGGGAGTGGGACGAGCAGTACTTC
CAISEGWEWDEQYF
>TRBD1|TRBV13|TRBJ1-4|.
TGTGCCAGCAGCTTAGGGGGCCCGGGACAGAGTAATGAAAAACTGTTTTTT
CASSLGGPGQSNEKLFF
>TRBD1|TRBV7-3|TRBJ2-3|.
TGTGCCAGCAGCTTAGGCGGGACAGGGATGACAGATACGCAGTATTTT
CASSLGGTGMTDTQYF
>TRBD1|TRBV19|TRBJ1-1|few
TGTGCCAGTAGTACCGGGACAGGATATAACACTGAAGCTTTCTTT
CASSTGTGYNTEAFF
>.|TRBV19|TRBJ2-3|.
TGTGCCAGTAGTATAGATCTGGGCAACCAGTATTTT
CASSIDLGNQYF
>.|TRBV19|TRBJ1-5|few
TGTGCCAGTACAACAGGGCTAAGCAATCAGCCCCAGCATTTT
CASTTGLSNQPQHF
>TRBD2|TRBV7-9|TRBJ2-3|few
TGTGCCAGCAGCGTGGTGGGACTAGCGGGGAGCACAGATACGCAGTATTTT
CASSVVGLAGSTDTQYF
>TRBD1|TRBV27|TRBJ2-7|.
TGTGCCAGCAGTCACCAGGGACAGGGTCTTTCTTCCTACGAGCAGTACTTC
CASSHQGQGLSSYEQYF
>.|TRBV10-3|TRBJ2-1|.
TGTGCCATCAGTGTGGGGGAGGTGCAGTTCTTC
CAISVGEVQFF
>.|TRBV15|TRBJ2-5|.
TGTGCCACCAGCAGAGATCTCGACCGGGGGCGGGGGGAGACCCAGTACTTC
CATSRDLDRGRGETQYF
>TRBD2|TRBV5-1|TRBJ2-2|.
TGCGCCAGCACCTCGGCGGGAGGCACCCTGGGCACCGGGGAGCTGTTTTTT
CASTSAGGTLGTGELFF
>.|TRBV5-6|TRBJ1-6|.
TGTGCCACCCAAGTGCGAAGAACCAATTCACCCCTCCACTTT
CATQVRRTNSPLHF
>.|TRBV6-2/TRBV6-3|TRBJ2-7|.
TGTGCCAGCAGCTACTCTAGCGACGAGCAGTACTTC
CASSYSSDEQYF
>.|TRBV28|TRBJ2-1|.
TGTGCCAGCAGTTCTTATTTTGCTCAGGGGCGCGGCTACAATGAGCAGTTCTTC
CASSSYFAQGRGYNEQFF
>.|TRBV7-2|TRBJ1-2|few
TGTGCCAGCAGGAGAGACGGGAACTATGGCTACACCTTC
CASRRDGNYGYTF
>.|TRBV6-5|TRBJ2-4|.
TGTGCCAGCAGCCGAGACAGGCAAAACATTCAGTACTTC
CASSRDRQNIQYF
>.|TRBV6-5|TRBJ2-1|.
TGTGCCAGCAGTTTGCGAAGCTCCTACAATGAGCAGTTCTTC
CASSLRSSYNEQFF
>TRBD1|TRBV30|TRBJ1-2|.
TGTGCCTGGAGTGCAGGGACAGACTATGGCTACACCTTC
CAWSAGTDYGYTF
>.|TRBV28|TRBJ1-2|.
TGTGCCAGCAGTCTCCAACAGGGACGCTACACCTTC
CASSLQQGRYTF
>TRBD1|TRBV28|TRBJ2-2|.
TGTGCCAGCAGTTCCGACAGGGGGCGAGCCGGGACCGGGGAGCTGTTTTTT
CASSSDRGRAGTGELFF
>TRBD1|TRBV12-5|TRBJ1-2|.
TGTGCTAGTGGTTTGGCTCGGACAGGGGTGATCTATGGCTACACCTTC
CASGLARTGVIYGYTF
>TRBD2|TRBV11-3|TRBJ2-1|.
TGTGCCAGCAGCACGGGGACTAGCGGATACAATGAGCAGTTCTTC
CASSTGTSGYNEQFF
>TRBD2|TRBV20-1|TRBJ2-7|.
TGCAGTGCTAGTCCTTTCGCCCGGGACGGGACTAGCGGCTACGAGCAGTACTTC
CSASPFARDGTSGYEQYF